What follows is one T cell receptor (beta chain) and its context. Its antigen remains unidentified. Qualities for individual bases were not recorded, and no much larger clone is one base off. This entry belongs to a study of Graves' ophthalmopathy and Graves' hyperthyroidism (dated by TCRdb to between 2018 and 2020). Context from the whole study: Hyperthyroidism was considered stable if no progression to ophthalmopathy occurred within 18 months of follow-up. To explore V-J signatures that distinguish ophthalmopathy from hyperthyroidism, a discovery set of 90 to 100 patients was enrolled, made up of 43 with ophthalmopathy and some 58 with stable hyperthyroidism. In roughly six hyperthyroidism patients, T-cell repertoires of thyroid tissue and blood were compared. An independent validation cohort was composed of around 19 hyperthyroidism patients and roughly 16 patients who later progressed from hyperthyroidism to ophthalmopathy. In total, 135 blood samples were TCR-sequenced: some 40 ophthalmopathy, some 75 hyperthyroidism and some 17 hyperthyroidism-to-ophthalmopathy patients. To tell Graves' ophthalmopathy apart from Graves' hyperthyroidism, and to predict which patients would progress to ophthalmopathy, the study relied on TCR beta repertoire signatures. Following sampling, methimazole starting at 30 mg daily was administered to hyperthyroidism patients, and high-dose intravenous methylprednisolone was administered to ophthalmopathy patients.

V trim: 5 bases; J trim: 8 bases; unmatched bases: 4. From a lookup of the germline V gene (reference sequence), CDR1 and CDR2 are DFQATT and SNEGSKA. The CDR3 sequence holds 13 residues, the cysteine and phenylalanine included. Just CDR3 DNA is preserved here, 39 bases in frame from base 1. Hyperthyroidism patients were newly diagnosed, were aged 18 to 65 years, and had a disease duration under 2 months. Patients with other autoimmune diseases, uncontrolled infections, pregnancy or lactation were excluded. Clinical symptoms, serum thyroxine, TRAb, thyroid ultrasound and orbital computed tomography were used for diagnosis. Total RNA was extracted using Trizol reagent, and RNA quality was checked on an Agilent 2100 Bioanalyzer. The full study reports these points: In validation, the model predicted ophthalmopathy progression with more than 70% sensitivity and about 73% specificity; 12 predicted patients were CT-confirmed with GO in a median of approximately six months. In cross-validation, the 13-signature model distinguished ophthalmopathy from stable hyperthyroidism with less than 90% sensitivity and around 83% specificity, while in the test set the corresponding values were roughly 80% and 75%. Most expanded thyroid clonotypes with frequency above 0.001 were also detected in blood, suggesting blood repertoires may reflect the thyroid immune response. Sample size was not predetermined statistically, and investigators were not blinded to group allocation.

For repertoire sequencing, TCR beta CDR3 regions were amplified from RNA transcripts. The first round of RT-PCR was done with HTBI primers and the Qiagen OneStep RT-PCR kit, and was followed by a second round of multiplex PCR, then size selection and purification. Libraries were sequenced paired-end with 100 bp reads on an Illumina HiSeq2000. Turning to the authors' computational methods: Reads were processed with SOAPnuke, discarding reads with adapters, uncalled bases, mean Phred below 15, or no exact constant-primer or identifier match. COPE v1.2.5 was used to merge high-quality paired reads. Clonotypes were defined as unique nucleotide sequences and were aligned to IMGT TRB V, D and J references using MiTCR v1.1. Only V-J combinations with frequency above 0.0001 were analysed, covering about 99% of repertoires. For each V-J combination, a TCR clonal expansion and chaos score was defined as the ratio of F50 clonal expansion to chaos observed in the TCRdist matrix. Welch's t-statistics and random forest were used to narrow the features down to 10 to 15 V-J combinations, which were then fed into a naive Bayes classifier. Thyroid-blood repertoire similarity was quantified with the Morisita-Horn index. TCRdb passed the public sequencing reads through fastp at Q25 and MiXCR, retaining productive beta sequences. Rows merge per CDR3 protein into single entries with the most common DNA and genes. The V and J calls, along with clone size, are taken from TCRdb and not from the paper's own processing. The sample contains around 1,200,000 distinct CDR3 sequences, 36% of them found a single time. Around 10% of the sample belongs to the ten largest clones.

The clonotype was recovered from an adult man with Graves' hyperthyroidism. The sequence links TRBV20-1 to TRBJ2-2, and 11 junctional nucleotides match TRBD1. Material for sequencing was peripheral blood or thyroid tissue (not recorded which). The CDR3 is CSALGQGVGELFF. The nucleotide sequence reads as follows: TGCAGTGCTTTGGGACAGGGGGTAGGGGAGCTGTTTTTT.